These T cell receptor beta chains were read from a single sample in a study of blood T cell repertoires in COVID-19. The repertoire was sequenced with immunoSEQ multiplex PCR; TCRdb's copy has only in-frame clones and lacks some. The sample consists of roughly 170,000 clones, 70% to 85% of them appearing once. Sequences were obtained from peripheral blood. These receptors all come from a human donor in a cohort sampled during active COVID-19. Both conserved end residues are part of each CDR3. A D gene is named only where the DNA matches it firmly. For some rows the clone size is stated as once, few or many, or as a class when expanded; others skip it.

cdr3_nt cdr3_aa d_call j_call v_call clone_size
TGTGCCAGCACCAGAGGACAGAATAGCAATCAGCCCCAGCATTTT CASTRGQNSNQPQHF NA TRBJ1-5 TRBV6-5 NA
TGTGCCATCAGACTGACAGGGGAGCTTCTTGGCTACACCTTC CAIRLTGELLGYTF TRBD1 TRBJ1-2 TRBV10-3 NA
TGTGCCAGCAGTGTAGGCACTAGCGGCACAGATACGCAGTATTTT CASSVGTSGTDTQYF TRBD2 TRBJ2-3 TRBV2 NA
TGTGCCAGCACCCCCATTGAGGGCAATGAGCAGTTCTTC CASTPIEGNEQFF NA TRBJ2-1 TRBV6-5 NA
TGTGCCAGCAGCTCCGGGACAGGGGCCTACGAGCAGTACTTC CASSSGTGAYEQYF TRBD1 TRBJ2-7 TRBV9 NA
TGCGCCAGCAGCCATCGACAGGGGGCCGGACCTTTGAACACTGAAGCTTTCTTT CASSHRQGAGPLNTEAFF TRBD1 TRBJ1-1 TRBV5-1 NA
TGTGCCAGCAAGGGGACAGACGCGGCCCAGTACTTC CASKGTDAAQYF TRBD1 TRBJ2-5 TRBV9 NA
TGTGCCAGCAGTGAGGTAGGGGGATTAAATTCACCCCTCCACTTT CASSEVGGLNSPLHF NA TRBJ1-6 TRBV6-1 NA
TGTGCCAGCAGCCCCCGACAGGGGCAGGTAAACACCATATATTTT CASSPRQGQVNTIYF TRBD1 TRBJ1-3 TRBV6-5 NA
TGTGCCAGCAGTGATACGGTACAGGGGACGGTCGGGGAGCTGTTTTTT CASSDTVQGTVGELFF TRBD1 TRBJ2-2 TRBV25-1 NA
TGTGCCAATTTGGGACAGGGGTTACACGAGCAGTACTTC CANLGQGLHEQYF TRBD1 TRBJ2-7 TRBV2 NA
TGTGCCAGTACCGGCGGGACTAGTACGTATTTT CASTGGTSTYF TRBD2 TRBJ2-3 TRBV19 NA
TGTGCCAGCAGTGAATGGGGGGTCCAGGGAGAGACCCAGTACTTC CASSEWGVQGETQYF NA TRBJ2-5 TRBV6-1 NA
TGTGCGACAGGGTCCTTTAGCAATCAGCCCCAGCATTTT CATGSFSNQPQHF TRBD1 TRBJ1-5 TRBV19 NA
TGTGCCAGCAACACAGGGGGCTCCTACGAGCAGTACTTC CASNTGGSYEQYF TRBD1 TRBJ2-7 TRBV6-6 NA
TGTGCCAGCAGCGTAGGGGTTAGCGGGATCTACAATGAGCAGTTCTTC CASSVGVSGIYNEQFF TRBD2 TRBJ2-1 TRBV9 NA
TGTGCCAGCAGCTTAGTTCTCGGGGGGCGTCTCTACGAGCAGTACTTC CASSLVLGGRLYEQYF NA TRBJ2-7 TRBV11-2 NA
TGCAGCGGATCGGGGGGAGAAAAACTGTTTTTT CSGSGGEKLFF NA TRBJ1-4 TRBV29-1 NA
TGTGCCAGCTCATCCTACAGGGGGGAAGGCACAGATACGCAGTATTTT CASSSYRGEGTDTQYF TRBD1 TRBJ2-3 TRBV18 NA
TGTGCCAGTAACCCAGGGGAAGGTCGCGAAAAACTGTTTTTT CASNPGEGREKLFF NA TRBJ1-4 TRBV19 NA
TGTGCCAGCAGCTTGGTCGGGACAGTATTTTTGGGCACTGAAGCTTTCTTT CASSLVGTVFLGTEAFF TRBD1 TRBJ1-1 TRBV5-5 NA
TGTGCCAGCAGCCAAACCTCCGGGGGGCTTTTTCCCTATGAGCAGTTCTTC CASSQTSGGLFPYEQFF NA TRBJ2-1 TRBV14 NA
TGTGCCAGCAGCTTGTGGGGACAGAGTGATGAAGCTTTCTTT CASSLWGQSDEAFF TRBD1 TRBJ1-1 TRBV5-6 NA
TGTGCCAGCAGTGAAGCAGGGGGCGGCAATCAGCCCCAGCATTTT CASSEAGGGNQPQHF TRBD1 TRBJ1-5 TRBV6-1 NA
TGTGCCAGCAGCGTAGCTACCCCGGACTCGAGGCATGGCTACACCTTC CASSVATPDSRHGYTF NA TRBJ1-2 TRBV9 NA
TGCGCCAGCAGCGTGACGGGGGGAGGCTCCTACGAGCAGTACTTC CASSVTGGGSYEQYF TRBD2 TRBJ2-7 TRBV5-1 NA
TGTGCCAGCAGCTTAGGAAGGGGTGGGTATGAAGCTTTCTTT CASSLGRGGYEAFF NA TRBJ1-1 TRBV7-8 NA
TGTGCCAGCAGCAGCGGCCCGGGGAATCAGCCCCAGCATTTT CASSSGPGNQPQHF NA TRBJ1-5 TRBV5-6 NA
TGTGCCAGCAGCCAAGACCAGGGGGCGCCTGGCTACACCTTC CASSQDQGAPGYTF TRBD1 TRBJ1-2 TRBV14 few
TGTGCCATCAGTCTCGGGGGGGAGGGCTACGAGCAGTACTTC CAISLGGEGYEQYF TRBD2 TRBJ2-7 TRBV10-3 NA
TGTGCCAGCAGCGTAGCCGGACAGGGAGGATCCTACGAGCAGTACTTC CASSVAGQGGSYEQYF TRBD1 TRBJ2-7 TRBV9 NA
TGTGCCTACTCCCGGGGAGGGAACGATGAGCAGTTCTTC CAYSRGGNDEQFF TRBD2 TRBJ2-1 TRBV10-3 NA
TGTGCCAGCAGCTTAAGCACAGGGGTATACGAGCAGTACTTC CASSLSTGVYEQYF TRBD1 TRBJ2-7 TRBV7-9 NA
TGTGCCAGCAGCGCATTAGACAGAGTATCAGATACGCAGTATTTT CASSALDRVSDTQYF NA TRBJ2-3 TRBV5-6 NA